This T cell receptor (beta chain) was observed in a study of T cell changes during pregnancy in multiple sclerosis. V shed 5 bases and J shed 0 bases, with 11 bases lying between them. The CDR3 covers 15 residues. Germline V gene sequence: CDR1 MNHEY, CDR2 SVGAGI. TCRdb's copy holds only in-frame clones and misses some; the assay was immunoSEQ multiplex PCR. The table records some 64,000 clones, about 92% of them present only once. Sequencing was performed on peripheral blood, taken in the first trimester of pregnancy. This clonotype was sampled from a female donor with multiple sclerosis, enrolled in a pregnancy study. The chain has TRBV6-5 and TRBJ1-3; D is perhaps TRBD1 (5 bases). In DNA form, the CDR3 reads TGTGCCAGCAGTCAGACAGCTTTCTCTGGAAACACCATATATTTT. This encodes CASSQTAFSGNTIYF.